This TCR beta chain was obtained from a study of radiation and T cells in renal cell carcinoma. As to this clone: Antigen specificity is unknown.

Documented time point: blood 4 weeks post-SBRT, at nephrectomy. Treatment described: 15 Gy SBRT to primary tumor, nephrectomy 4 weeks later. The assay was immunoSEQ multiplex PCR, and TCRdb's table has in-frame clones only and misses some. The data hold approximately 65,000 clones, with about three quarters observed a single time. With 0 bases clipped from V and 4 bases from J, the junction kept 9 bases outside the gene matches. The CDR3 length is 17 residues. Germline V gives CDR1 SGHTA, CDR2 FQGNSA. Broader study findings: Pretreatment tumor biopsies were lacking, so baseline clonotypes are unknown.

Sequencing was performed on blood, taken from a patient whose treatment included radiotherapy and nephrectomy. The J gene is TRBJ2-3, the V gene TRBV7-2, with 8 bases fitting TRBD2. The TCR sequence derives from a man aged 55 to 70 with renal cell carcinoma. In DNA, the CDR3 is TGTGCCAGCAGCTTAGCGGCGTACGGGAGGGGATCAGATACGCAGTATTTT. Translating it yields CASSLAAYGRGSDTQYF.